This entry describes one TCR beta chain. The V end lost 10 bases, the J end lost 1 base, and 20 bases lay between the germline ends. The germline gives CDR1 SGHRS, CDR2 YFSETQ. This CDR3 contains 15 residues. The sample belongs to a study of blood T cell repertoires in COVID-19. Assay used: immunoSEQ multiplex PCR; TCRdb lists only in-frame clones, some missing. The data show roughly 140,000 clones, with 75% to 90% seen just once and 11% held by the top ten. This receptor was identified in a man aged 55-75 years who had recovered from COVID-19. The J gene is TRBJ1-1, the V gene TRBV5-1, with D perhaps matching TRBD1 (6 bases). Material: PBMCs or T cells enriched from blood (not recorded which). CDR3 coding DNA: TGCGCCTCTAATTCCCCCGGACAGCCGAACACTGAAGCTTTCTTT. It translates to CASNSPGQPNTEAFF. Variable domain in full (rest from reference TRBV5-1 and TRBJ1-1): KAGVTQTPRYLIKTRGQQVTLSCSPISGHRSVSWYQQTPGQGLQFLFEYFSETQRNKGNFPGRFSGRQFSNSRSEMNVSTLELGDSALYLCASNSPGQPNTEAFFGQGTRLTVV.